These 13 T cell receptor beta chains share one sample of origin, sequenced in a study of beta chain features in type 1 diabetes. As every portion of the isolated RNA was reverse transcribed, the sequencing read expressed TCRB transcripts. Only in-frame clones appear in the TCRdb table, and some are missing; sequencing was by immunoSEQ multiplex PCR. This sample has about 900,000 clones, with around a sixth found just once. Material: naive CD4+ T cells from blood. These receptors came from a young woman in good health.

This clone was recorded at least ten times. CDR3 DNA: TGTGCCAGCAGCAAAACAGACCACCGGGACTGCCAGTACTTC. As protein: CASSKTDHRDCQYF. J is TRBJ2-7 and V is TRBV21-1; the table's D call, TRBD2, was not checked against the DNA. TRBV21-1 is deemed a pseudogene. The CDR3 is made up of 14 amino acids.

This clone has more than one count but fewer than ten. This CDR3 is also generated by other DNA sequences in the sample. V and J are TRBV18 and TRBJ1-2; maybe TRBD1 (6 bases). Germline lookup yields CDR1 KGHSH and CDR2 LQKENI. V lost 3 bases, J lost 6 bases, and 11 bases lay in between. There are 13 residues in the CDR3. CDR3 coding DNA: TGTGCCAGCTCACCCCGACAGGTTGATGGCTACACCTTC. It translates to CASSPRQVDGYTF.

The table lists this clone with a count of one. The chain has TRBV7-9 and TRBJ1-2, with TRBD1 as a possible D gene (5 bases). From germline, CDR1 is SEHNR and CDR2 FQNEAQ (reference sequence). The CDR3 runs 15 residues. Trimming stripped 5 bases from V and 4 bases from J, with 17 bases between. CDR3 sequence (DNA): TGTGCCAGCAGCCTGACTTCAGGGTCCCGCTATGGCTACACCTTC. It translates to CASSLTSGSRYGYTF.

The chain links TRBV28 to TRBJ2-3; TRBD1 matches 8 bases. J lost 2 bases, V lost 5 bases, and 3 bases had no gene match. The CDR3 sequence is 14 residues long. Per the germline V gene, CDR1 is MDHEN and CDR2 is SYDVKM. For the CDR3, the DNA is TGTGCCAGCAGTGGACAGGGATACACAGATACGCAGTATTTT. Amino acids: CASSGQGYTDTQYF.

This chain links TRBV6-6 with TRBJ1-5; D is undetermined. V was pared by 6 bases and J by 4 bases, with 7 bases between. CDR1 is MNHNY, CDR2 SVGAGI, per germline (reference sequence). This CDR3 spans 12 amino acids. DNA for the CDR3: TGTGCCAGCAGAGAGTCGAATCAGCCCCAGCATTTT. Residues: CASRESNQPQHF.

Here the CDR3 DNA reads TGTGCCAGTAGTGTCCGGAGGGGTGAAAAACTGTTTTTT. This translates into CASSVRRGEKLFF. The chain employs TRBV19 and TRBJ1-4; the D gene is possibly TRBD1 (5 bases). The CDR3 runs 13 residues. Trimming took off 5 bases at V and 7 bases at J, with 11 bases between the two ends. The germline V gene has CDR1 LNHDA and CDR2 SQIVND (reference sequence).

The table lists this clone with a few counts. The chain is built from TRBV2 and TRBJ2-2; 8 bases agree with TRBD1. Germline loops: CDR1 SNHLY, CDR2 FYNNEI. The length of the CDR3 is 16 residues. V shed 3 bases and J 6 bases; nucleotides not matched to a gene: 9. CDR3 residues: CASSDRGPNLAGELFF. CDR3 nucleotides: TGTGCCAGCAGTGACAGGGGGCCCAATTTAGCCGGGGAGCTGTTTTTT.

As DNA, the CDR3 is TGTGCCAGCTCACCATTCGTAAGAGAGGAAGCTTTCTTT. This codes for CASSPFVREEAFF. The rearrangement uses TRBV18 and TRBJ1-1; D gene ambiguous. The CDR3 consists of 13 residues. The V gene's germline CDR1 is KGHSH and CDR2 LQKENI. The V gene lost 2 bases and the J gene lost 8 bases, with 12 bases spanning the gap.

The V and J genes are TRBV29-1 and TRBJ2-7; the match to TRBD2 covers 10 bases. Germline V gene data show CDR1 as SQVTM and CDR2 as ANQGSEA. This CDR3 spans 12 amino acids. Trimming at V came to 7 bases and at J to 8 bases, leaving 8 bases not matched to a gene. Written as DNA, the CDR3 is TGCAGCGCCACTAGCGGGACAAGCAAGCAGTACTTC. It codes for CSATSGTSKQYF.

In this sample, this clone turned up a few times. The chain joins TRBV6-5 to TRBJ2-5, with D uncertain. This CDR3 comprises 11 residues. The V end was cut by 5 bases, the J end by 8 bases, with 9 bases between. From germline, CDR1 is MNHEY and CDR2 SVGAGI. CDR3 amino acids: CASSNQVTQYF. DNA for the CDR3: TGTGCCAGCAGTAACCAGGTTACCCAGTACTTC.

The chain joins TRBV11-2 to TRBJ2-3, with 13 bases identical to TRBD2. Unmatched junction bases numbered 11, after V lost 5 bases and J lost 6 bases. CDR1 is SGHAT, CDR2 FQNNGV, per germline. The CDR3 is 17 residues long. CDR3 protein: CASSKALGTSGKDTQYF. In nucleotides, the CDR3 is TGTGCCAGCAGCAAAGCGCTCGGGACTAGCGGGAAGGATACGCAGTATTTT.

The chain uses TRBV6-6 and TRBJ1-5; unclear D gene. Looked up from germline, CDR1 is MNHNY and CDR2 is SVGAGI (reference sequence). The CDR3 length is 13 residues. V dropped 2 bases and J dropped 6 bases, with 8 bases sitting between them. For the CDR3, the DNA is TGTGCCAGCAGTTACGCACAGTCTCAGCCCCAGCATTTT. Its translation is CASSYAQSQPQHF.

There are a few counts of this clone. The chain has TRBV28 and TRBJ1-3; D not certain. Per the germline V gene, CDR1 is MDHEN and CDR2 is SYDVKM. The CDR3 is made up of 11 amino acids. V lost 7 bases to trimming and J lost 9 bases, with 10 bases between them. CDR3 sequence reads: CASTSGGTIYF. As DNA, the CDR3 is TGTGCCAGCACCTCCGGTGGCACCATATATTTT.